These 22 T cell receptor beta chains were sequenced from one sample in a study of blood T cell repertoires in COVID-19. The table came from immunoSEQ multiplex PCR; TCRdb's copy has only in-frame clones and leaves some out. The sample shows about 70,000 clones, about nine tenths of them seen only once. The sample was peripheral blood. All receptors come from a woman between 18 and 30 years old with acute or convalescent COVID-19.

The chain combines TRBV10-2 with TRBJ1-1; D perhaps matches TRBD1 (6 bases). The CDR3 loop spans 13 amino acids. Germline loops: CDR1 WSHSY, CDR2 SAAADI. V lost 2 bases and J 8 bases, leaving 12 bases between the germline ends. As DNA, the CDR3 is TGCGCCAGCAGTGAGGGGGGGGCAGGGGAAGCTTTCTTT. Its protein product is CASSEGGAGEAFF.

CDR3 DNA sequence: TGTGCCAGCAGTTACTCGAGGCGGGGGGTTAAAACTGAAGCTTTCTTT. It encodes CASSYSRRGVKTEAFF. The rearrangement joins TRBV6-2 or TRBV6-3 to TRBJ1-1, with D perhaps TRBD1 (5 bases). Deletions cut 0 bases from V and 5 bases from J, with 16 bases between. Germline CDR1 and CDR2: MNHEY and SVGEGT. The CDR3 extends over 16 amino acids.

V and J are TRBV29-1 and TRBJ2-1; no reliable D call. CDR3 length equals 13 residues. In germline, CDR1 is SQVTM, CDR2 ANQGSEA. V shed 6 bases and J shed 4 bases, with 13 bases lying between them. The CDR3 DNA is TGCAGCGTGCCCGCGTCGAGTTACAATGAGCAGTTCTTC. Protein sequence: CSVPASSYNEQFF.

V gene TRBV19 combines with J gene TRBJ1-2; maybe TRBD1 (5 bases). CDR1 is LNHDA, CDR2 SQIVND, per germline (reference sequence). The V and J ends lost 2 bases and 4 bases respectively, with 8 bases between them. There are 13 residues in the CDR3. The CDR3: CASSITTAYGYTF. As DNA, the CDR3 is TGTGCCAGTAGTATAACGACAGCCTATGGCTACACCTTC. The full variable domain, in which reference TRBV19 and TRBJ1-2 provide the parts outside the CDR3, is DGGITQSPKYLFRKEGQNVTLSCEQNLNHDAMYWYRQDPGQGLRLIYYSQIVNDFQKGDIAEGYSVSREKKESFPLTVTSAQKNPTAFYLCASSITTAYGYTFGSGTRLTVV.

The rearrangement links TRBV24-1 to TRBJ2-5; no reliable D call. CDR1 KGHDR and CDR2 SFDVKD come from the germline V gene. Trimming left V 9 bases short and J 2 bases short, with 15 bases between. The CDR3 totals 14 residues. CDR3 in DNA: TGTGCCACCGCGGAGCCAGTCCAGCAAGAGACCCAGTACTTC. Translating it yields CATAEPVQQETQYF.

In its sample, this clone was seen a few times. In nucleotides, the CDR3 is TGCGCCAGCAGTGAACTTTCTGGCTACACCTTC. Its translation: CASSELSGYTF. The V gene is TRBV10-2, the J gene TRBJ1-2, with D hard to call. Trimming cost V 3 bases and J 7 bases, with 6 bases left between them. Looked up from germline, CDR1 is WSHSY and CDR2 is SAAADI. The CDR3 contains 11 residues.

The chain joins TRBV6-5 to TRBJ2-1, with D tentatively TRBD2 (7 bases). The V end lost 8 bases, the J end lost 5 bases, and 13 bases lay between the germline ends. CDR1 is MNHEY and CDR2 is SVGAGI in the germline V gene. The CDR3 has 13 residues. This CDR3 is CASRRGANNEQFF. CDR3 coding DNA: TGTGCCAGCCGCCGGGGGGCGAACAATGAGCAGTTCTTC.

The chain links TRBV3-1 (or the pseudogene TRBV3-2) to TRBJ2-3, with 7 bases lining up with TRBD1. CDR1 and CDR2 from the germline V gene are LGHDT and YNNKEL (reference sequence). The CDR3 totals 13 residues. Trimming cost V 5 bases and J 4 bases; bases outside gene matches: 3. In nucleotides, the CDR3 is TGTGCCAGCAGCGAGACAGGGCCAGATACGCAGTATTTT. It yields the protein CASSETGPDTQYF.

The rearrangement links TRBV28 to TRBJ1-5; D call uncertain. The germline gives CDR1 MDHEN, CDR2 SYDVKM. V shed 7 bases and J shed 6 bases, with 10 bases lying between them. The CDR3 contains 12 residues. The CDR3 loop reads CASKPAAQPQHF. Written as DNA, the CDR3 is TGTGCCAGCAAGCCAGCGGCTCAGCCCCAGCATTTT.

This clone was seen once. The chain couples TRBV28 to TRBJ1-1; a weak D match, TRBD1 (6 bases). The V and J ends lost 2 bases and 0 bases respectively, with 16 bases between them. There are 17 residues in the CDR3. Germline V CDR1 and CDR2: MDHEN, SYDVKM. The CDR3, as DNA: TGTGCCAGCAGTTTAGGGGCGGCCGGACAGATGAACACTGAAGCTTTCTTT. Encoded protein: CASSLGAAGQMNTEAFF.

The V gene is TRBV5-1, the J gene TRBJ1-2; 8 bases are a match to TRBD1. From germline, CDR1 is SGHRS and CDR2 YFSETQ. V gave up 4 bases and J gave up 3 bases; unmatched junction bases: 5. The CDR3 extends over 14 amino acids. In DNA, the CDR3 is TGCGCCAGCAGCCCAACGACAGGGGACTATGGCTACACCTTC. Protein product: CASSPTTGDYGYTF.

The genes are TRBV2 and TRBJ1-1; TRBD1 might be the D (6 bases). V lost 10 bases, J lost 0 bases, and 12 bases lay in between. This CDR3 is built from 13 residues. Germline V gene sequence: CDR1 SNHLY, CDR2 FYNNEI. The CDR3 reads CATFGGLNTEAFF. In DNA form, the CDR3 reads TGTGCCACATTTGGGGGCTTGAACACTGAAGCTTTCTTT.

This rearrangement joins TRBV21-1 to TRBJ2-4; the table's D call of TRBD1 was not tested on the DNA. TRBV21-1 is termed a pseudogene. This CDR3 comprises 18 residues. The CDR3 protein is CASSNLVVTGGGKNIQYF. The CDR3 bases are TGTGCCAGCAGCAATTTGGTGGTAACAGGGGGAGGCAAAAACATTCAGTACTTC.

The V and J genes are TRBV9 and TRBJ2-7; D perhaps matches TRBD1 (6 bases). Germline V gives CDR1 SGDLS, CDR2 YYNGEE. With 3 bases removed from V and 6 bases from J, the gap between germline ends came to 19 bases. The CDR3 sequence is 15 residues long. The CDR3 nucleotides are TGTGCCAGCAGCGCATCCGCTATTACAGGGTCCGAGCAGTACTTC. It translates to CASSASAITGSEQYF.

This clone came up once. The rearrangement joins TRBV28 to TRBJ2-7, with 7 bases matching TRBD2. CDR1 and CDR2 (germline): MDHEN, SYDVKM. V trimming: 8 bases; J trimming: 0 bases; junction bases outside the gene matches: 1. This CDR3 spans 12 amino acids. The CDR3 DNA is TGTGCCAGCGGGGGGGTCTCCTACGAGCAGTACTTC. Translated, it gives CASGGVSYEQYF.

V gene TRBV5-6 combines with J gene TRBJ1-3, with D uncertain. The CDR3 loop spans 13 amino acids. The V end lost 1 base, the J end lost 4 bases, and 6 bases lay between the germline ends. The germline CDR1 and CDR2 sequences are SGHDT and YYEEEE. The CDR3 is CASSLYAGNTIYF. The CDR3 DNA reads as TGTGCCAGCAGCTTGTATGCGGGAAACACCATATATTTT.

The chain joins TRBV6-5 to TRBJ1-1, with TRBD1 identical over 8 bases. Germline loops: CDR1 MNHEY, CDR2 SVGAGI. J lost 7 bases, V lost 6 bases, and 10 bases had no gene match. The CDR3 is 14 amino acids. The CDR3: CASRDGRGRVEAFF. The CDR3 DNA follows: TGTGCCAGCAGGGACGGCAGGGGGCGAGTTGAAGCTTTCTTT.

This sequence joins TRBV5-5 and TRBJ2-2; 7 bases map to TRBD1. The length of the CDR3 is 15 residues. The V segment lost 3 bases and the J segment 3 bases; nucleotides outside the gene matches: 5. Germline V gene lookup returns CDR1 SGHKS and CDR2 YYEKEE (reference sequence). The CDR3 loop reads CASSSDRVDTGELFF. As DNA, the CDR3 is TGTGCCAGCAGCTCAGACAGGGTTGACACCGGGGAGCTGTTTTTT.

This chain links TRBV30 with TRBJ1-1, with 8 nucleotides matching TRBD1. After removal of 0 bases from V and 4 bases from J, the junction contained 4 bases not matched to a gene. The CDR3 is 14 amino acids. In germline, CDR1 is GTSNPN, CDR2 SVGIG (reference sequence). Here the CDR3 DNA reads TGTGCCTGGAGTGTATTAACAGGGGGCACTGAAGCTTTCTTT. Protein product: CAWSVLTGGTEAFF.

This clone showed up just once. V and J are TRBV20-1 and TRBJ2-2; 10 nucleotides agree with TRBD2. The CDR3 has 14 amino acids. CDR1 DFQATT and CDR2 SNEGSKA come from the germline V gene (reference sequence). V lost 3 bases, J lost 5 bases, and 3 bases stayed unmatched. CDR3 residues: CSASSGRMTGELFF. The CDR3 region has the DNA TGCAGTGCTAGTAGCGGGAGGATGACCGGGGAGCTGTTTTTT.

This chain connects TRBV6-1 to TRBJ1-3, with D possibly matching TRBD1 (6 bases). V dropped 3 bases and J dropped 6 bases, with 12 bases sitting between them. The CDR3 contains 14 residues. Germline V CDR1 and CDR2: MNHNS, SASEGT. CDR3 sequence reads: CASSDRGAENTIYF. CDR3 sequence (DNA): TGTGCCAGCAGTGACCGGGGGGCGGAAAACACCATATATTTT.

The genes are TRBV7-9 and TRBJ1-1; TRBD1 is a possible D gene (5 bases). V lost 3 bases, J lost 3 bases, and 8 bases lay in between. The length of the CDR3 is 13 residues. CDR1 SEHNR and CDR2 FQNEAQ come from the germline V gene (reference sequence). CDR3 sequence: CASSFQTDTEAFF. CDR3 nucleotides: TGTGCCAGCAGCTTCCAGACAGACACTGAAGCTTTCTTT.